This T cell receptor beta chain was obtained from a study of shared clonotypes between healthy human individuals. Study at large: Those who served as donors were a couple of women and three men between the ages of 18 and 49. General observations from the study: Of the naive CD4 clonotypes, around 4.8% were shared across several donors.

Concerning this clone: The antigen is unknown.

Germline lookup yields CDR1 SNHLY and CDR2 FYNNEI. The CDR3 extends over 14 amino acids. With 6 bases clipped from V and 5 bases from J, the junction kept 8 bases outside the gene matches. Adult Caucasians living in Nashville, Tennessee made up all of the donors. Subsets obtained from CD4+ cells comprised CD45RA+ naive and CD45RA-negative memory cells. Here immunoSEQ multiplex PCR was the method, and the copy in TCRdb shows in-frame clones only, minus some. The table has roughly 2,300,000 clones, roughly 90% seen once. The chain recombines TRBV2 with TRBJ2-5; 8 bases agree with TRBD2. Sequenced input: naive CD4+ T cells from PBMCs. Subset here: CD45RA+ positively selected. This TCR was recovered from a man aged 18 to 35 in good health. Some clones in this sample may be carry-over from other donors' samples. The CDR3 region is CASSGRVIGETQYF. CDR3 DNA: TGTGCCAGCAGCGGGAGGGTTATAGGGGAGACCCAGTACTTC.